The 15 T cell receptor beta chains presented below share a single source sample, sequenced in a study of blood T cell repertoires in COVID-19. TCRdb keeps only in-frame clones here, not all; method: immunoSEQ multiplex PCR. The sample yields approximately 100,000 clones, about 85% seen once. Sequencing input: peripheral blood. These receptors all come from a human donor in a cohort sampled during active COVID-19.

This clone was detected many times. The chain recombines TRBV2 with TRBJ2-7, with D maybe TRBD2 (5 bases). The CDR3 has 12 residues. V dropped 7 bases and J dropped 6 bases, with 13 bases sitting between them. Germline lookup yields CDR1 SNHLY and CDR2 FYNNEI. CDR3 DNA: TGTGCCAGCAAAGCGAGCGGCCCCGAGCAGTACTTC. Translating gives CASKASGPEQYF.

This clone was detected only once. This sequence joins TRBV19 and TRBJ2-2; D unresolved. The CDR3 is 12 amino acids. The germline V and J ends were trimmed by 5 bases and 5 bases, with 6 bases remaining between them. From germline, CDR1 is LNHDA and CDR2 SQIVND (reference sequence). As DNA, the CDR3 is TGTGCCAGTAGTCCCGGGACCGGGGAGCTGTTTTTT. Its protein is CASSPGTGELFF.

This chain joins TRBV4-3 and TRBJ2-3; 7 bases are shared with TRBD1. The CDR3 has 16 residues. V lost 1 base, J lost 4 bases, and 8 bases stayed unmatched. The germline V gene has CDR1 LGHNA and CDR2 YSLEER. CDR3 protein: CASSQGPGTVPDTQYF. CDR3 DNA: TGCGCCAGCAGCCAAGGCCCCGGGACAGTTCCAGATACGCAGTATTTT.

This sequence joins TRBV15 and TRBJ2-7; possible D gene TRBD1, 6 bases. The V end was cut by 3 bases, the J end by 3 bases, with 15 bases between. Per the germline V gene, CDR1 is LNHNV and CDR2 is YYDKDF (reference sequence). This CDR3 contains 15 residues. CDR3: CATSSEFRGFYEQYF. The CDR3 DNA sequence: TGTGCCACCAGCAGTGAGTTCAGGGGCTTCTACGAGCAGTACTTC.

J is TRBJ2-1 and V is TRBV9, with a tentative D call TRBD1 (5 bases). Trimming removed 3 bases from V and 2 bases from J, with 18 bases in between. Germline V gene sequence: CDR1 SGDLS, CDR2 YYNGEE. This CDR3 region has 17 residues. The CDR3 loop reads CASSGSLGRFPYNEQFF. Written as DNA, the CDR3 is TGTGCCAGCAGCGGTTCACTGGGGCGGTTCCCCTACAATGAGCAGTTCTTC.

The rearrangement uses TRBV7-2 and TRBJ1-2; D remains ambiguous. With 2 bases removed from V and 3 bases from J, the gap between germline ends came to 13 bases. The CDR3 runs 15 residues. Germline V gene data show CDR1 as SGHTA and CDR2 as FQGNSA. CDR3 sequence reads: CASSLSPQVDYGYTF. CDR3 sequence (DNA): TGTGCCAGCAGCTTATCCCCCCAGGTAGACTATGGCTACACCTTC.

This clone was seen just once. This sequence joins TRBV7-8 and TRBJ1-3, with 8 bases matching TRBD1. This CDR3 is built from 19 residues. V lost 2 bases to trimming and J lost 1 base; unmatched junction nucleotides: 13. Germline assignment: CDR1 SGHVS and CDR2 FQNEAQ. In DNA, the CDR3 is TGTGCCAGCAGCTTACTATCTGTCATTCAGGGGGCATCTGGAAACACCATATATTTT. This translates into CASSLLSVIQGASGNTIYF.

This sequence joins TRBV20-1 and TRBJ1-2; D gene ambiguous. The CDR3 covers 10 residues. Germline CDR1 reads DFQATT; CDR2 reads SNEGSKA (reference sequence). V was trimmed by 6 bases and J by 5 bases, leaving 7 bases between them. The CDR3 protein is CSAISYGYTF. The CDR3 DNA is TGCAGTGCCATCAGTTATGGCTACACCTTC.

The chain recombines TRBV28 with TRBJ2-7; 15 nucleotides agree with TRBD2. CDR3 length: 15 amino acids. V was clipped by 5 bases and J by 5 bases; unmatched bases: 4. In germline, CDR1 is MDHEN, CDR2 SYDVKM. The CDR3 region has the DNA TGTGCCAGCAGTACCGGGACTAGCGGGAGGAACGAGCAGTACTTC. It encodes CASSTGTSGRNEQYF.

The chain's CDR3 is CASSEGWGGNQPQHF. As DNA, the CDR3 is TGTGCCAGCAGTGAGGGCTGGGGCGGCAATCAGCCCCAGCATTTT. The chain is built from TRBV6-1 and TRBJ1-5; TRBD1 is a possible D gene (5 bases). The CDR3 consists of 15 residues. CDR1 is MNHNS and CDR2 is SASEGT in the germline V gene. Trimming pared 3 bases from V and 2 bases from J, leaving 11 bases between.

The V and J genes are TRBV2 and TRBJ2-7; 7 nucleotides agree with TRBD1. CDR3 length: 12 amino acids. CDR1 SNHLY and CDR2 FYNNEI come from the germline V gene. Trimming took 6 bases from V and 6 from J; bases not matched to a gene: 5. CDR3 region: CASRGDSSEQYF. The CDR3 DNA sequence: TGTGCCAGCAGGGGGGACAGTTCCGAGCAGTACTTC.

J is TRBJ2-5 and V is TRBV4-1; 7 positions match TRBD2. Germline CDR1 MGHRA, CDR2 YSYEKL. CDR3 length: 18 residues. The trim removed 0 bases at V and 0 bases at J, leaving 10 bases unmatched. CDR3 amino acids: CASSQDLGRGNYQETQYF. DNA for the CDR3: TGCGCCAGCAGCCAAGATCTTGGGAGGGGAAACTACCAAGAGACCCAGTACTTC.

The gene calls are TRBV6-5 and TRBJ1-2; 9 bases fit TRBD1. Per the germline V gene, CDR1 is MNHEY and CDR2 is SVGAGI. The CDR3 runs to 14 residues. V lost 6 bases to trimming and J lost 3 bases; unmatched junction nucleotides: 5. The CDR3 reads CASRTGQGYYGYTF. In DNA, the CDR3 is TGTGCCAGCAGGACGGGACAGGGTTACTATGGCTACACCTTC.

The chain combines TRBV5-4 with TRBJ1-4; TRBD1 aligns across 7 bases. This CDR3 is built from 14 residues. J gave up 5 bases and V 4 bases, and 5 bases lay outside the gene matches. CDR1 SGHNT and CDR2 YYREEE come from the germline V gene (reference sequence). The CDR3 region is CASSRGTANEKLFF. In nucleotides, the CDR3 is TGTGCCAGCAGCCGAGGGACAGCAAATGAAAAACTGTTTTTT. The entire variable domain, with the rest obtained from reference TRBV5-4 and TRBJ1-4, is as follows: ETGVTQSPTHLIKTRGQQVTLRCSSQSGHNTVSWYQQALGQGPQFIFQYYREEENGRGNFPPRFSGLQFPNYSSELNVNALELDDSALYLCASSRGTANEKLFFGSGTQLSVL.

Written as DNA, the CDR3 is TGCAGTGCCGATGGCTACACCTTC. This encodes CSADGYTF. The chain recombines TRBV20-1 with TRBJ1-2; D not certain. From germline, CDR1 is DFQATT and CDR2 SNEGSKA (reference sequence). With 6 bases removed from V and 6 bases from J, the gap between germline ends came to 2 bases. CDR3 size: 8 residues.